This passage covers 21 T cell receptor beta chains from one sample sequenced in a study of naive and memory T cell subsets. The beta constant-region primer was an equimolar mix of two oligonucleotides covering TRBC1 and TRBC2. Four rounds of PCR amplified the ligated cDNA using nested alpha and beta constant-region primers plus SP2. TCRdb called the UMI-ligation and nested PCR reads again in MiXCR, with one record for every CDR3 protein. Of just over 80,000 distinct CDR3 sequences in the sample, 9% to 9.5% are singletons; the top ten hold roughly 1.2%. The sequencing sample was made of naive CD8+ T cells from blood. The receptors derive from a human donor in good health.

The table lists this clonotype with many counts. J is TRBJ2-3 and V is TRBV11-3, with D possibly TRBD2 on 5 matching bases. The V end lost 5 bases, the J end lost 1 base, and 10 bases lay between the germline ends. Germline loops: CDR1 SGHNT, CDR2 YENEEA. The CDR3 runs 14 residues. The CDR3 DNA is TGTGCCAGCAGCCCCGGGATTGGCACAGATACGCAGTATTTT. Translating it yields CASSPGIGTDTQYF.

This clonotype turned up a few times. The rearrangement links TRBV27 to TRBJ1-2; D is possibly TRBD1 (5 bases). The CDR3 totals 14 residues. V lost 3 bases and J 7 bases, leaving 15 bases between the germline ends. The germline V gene encodes CDR1 MNHEY and CDR2 SMNVEV (reference sequence). For the CDR3, the DNA is TGTGCCAGCAGTTTTCGGGGGGTTGGCGGTGGCTACACCTTC. This encodes CASSFRGVGGGYTF.

This clonotype was recorded at least ten times. The junction and the germline gene differ at one end; a read error may be behind it. The chain recombines TRBV20-1 with TRBJ2-3, with 8 bases lining up with TRBD2. Germline V lookup: CDR1 DFQATT, CDR2 SNEGSKA (reference sequence). This CDR3 spans 16 amino acids. The CDR3 region is CSARDPLADTTYTQYF. CDR3 DNA sequence: TGCAGTGCTAGAGACCCACTAGCGGATACCACATATACGCAGTATTTT.

The gene calls are TRBV10-3 and TRBJ1-1; D possibly corresponds to TRBD1 (6 bases). This CDR3 comprises 13 residues. V lost 10 bases, J lost 1 base, and 13 bases lay in between. The germline V gene has CDR1 ENHRY and CDR2 SYGVKD. CDR3 region: CATGGATNTEAFF. DNA for the CDR3: TGTGCCACCGGGGGGGCCACGAACACTGAAGCTTTCTTT.

This clonotype was counted many times. The rearrangement uses TRBV7-2 and TRBJ2-7; 9 bases match TRBD2. Unmatched junction bases numbered 6, after V lost 3 bases and J lost 3 bases. Germline lookup yields CDR1 SGHTA and CDR2 FQGNSA. The CDR3 totals 15 residues. The CDR3 region has the DNA TGTGCCAGCAGCTTCAATAGCGGGAGTAGCTACGAGCAGTACTTC. Encoded protein: CASSFNSGSSYEQYF.

At least ten counts were recorded for this clonotype. The chain combines TRBV6-5 with TRBJ1-1, with 11 bases aligning to TRBD1. The CDR3 consists of 13 residues. The trim removed 6 bases at V and 11 bases at J, leaving 8 bases unmatched. Per the germline V gene, CDR1 is MNHEY and CDR2 is SVGAGI. The CDR3 bases are TGTGCCAGCAGGCTGGACAGGGGGCGCGAGGCTTTCTTT. It translates to CASRLDRGREAFF.

The chain has TRBV20-1 and TRBJ2-7, with 7 bases identical to TRBD2. The CDR3 has 13 residues. Germline loops: CDR1 DFQATT, CDR2 SNEGSKA (reference sequence). V dropped 6 bases and J dropped 4; count of bases not matched to a gene: 9. The CDR3 is CSATSGISYEQYF. CDR3 coding DNA: TGCAGTGCCACAAGCGGGATTAGTTACGAGCAGTACTTC.

The chain is built from TRBV6-2 or TRBV6-3 and TRBJ2-7; 10 bases map to TRBD2. This CDR3 comprises 13 residues. Germline V gene lookup returns CDR1 MNHEY and CDR2 SVGEGT. V was clipped by 5 bases and J by 2 bases; unmatched bases: 0. The CDR3 is CASSSGRAYEQYF. The CDR3 DNA sequence: TGTGCCAGCAGTAGCGGGAGGGCCTACGAGCAGTACTTC.

The rearrangement uses TRBV9 and TRBJ2-7; 9 nucleotides line up with TRBD2. The germline V gene has CDR1 SGDLS and CDR2 YYNGEE. Unmatched junction bases numbered 5, after V lost 2 bases and J lost 5 bases. The length of the CDR3 is 14 residues. The CDR3 sequence: CASSVSSGINEQYF. The CDR3, as DNA: TGTGCCAGCAGCGTGTCTAGCGGGATCAACGAGCAGTACTTC.

This clonotype was detected only a few times. The chain uses TRBV2 and TRBJ2-1; TRBD2 is a possible D gene (6 bases). The germline gives CDR1 SNHLY, CDR2 FYNNEI. Trimming stripped 8 bases from V and 8 bases from J, with 22 bases between. This CDR3 is 15 amino acids long. The CDR3 DNA reads TGTGCCAGCCCCCTCAAAGGAGGGCCGGTCGATGAGCAGTTCTTC. Amino acids: CASPLKGGPVDEQFF.

This clonotype was seen ten or more times. CDR3 loop: CASSGTGMEEQYF. CDR3 coding DNA: TGTGCCAGCTCCGGGACGGGGATGGAAGAGCAGTACTTC. V usage is TRBV7-9 and J usage is TRBJ2-7, with D perhaps matching TRBD1 or TRBD2 (5 bases each). Germline V gene data show CDR1 as SEHNR and CDR2 as FQNEAQ (reference sequence). The CDR3 sequence is 13 residues long. Trimming stripped 8 bases from V and 7 bases from J, with 18 bases between.

This clonotype has ten or more counts. This chain joins TRBV27 and TRBJ2-2; 10 nucleotides match TRBD2. Looked up from germline, CDR1 is MNHEY and CDR2 is SMNVEV (reference sequence). J was trimmed by 3 bases and V by 3 bases; bases with no gene match: 7. This CDR3 has 17 amino acids. This chain's CDR3 is CASSFSQAGGYTGELFF. The CDR3 DNA follows: TGTGCCAGCAGTTTCTCACAAGCGGGAGGGTACACCGGGGAGCTGTTTTTT.

The rearrangement uses TRBV11-2 and TRBJ2-2; no clear D. The CDR3 totals 15 residues. With 4 bases removed from V and 4 bases from J, the gap between germline ends came to 13 bases. Per the germline V gene, CDR1 is SGHAT and CDR2 is FQNNGV. CDR3 sequence: CASSWTALSTGELFF. The CDR3 DNA follows: TGTGCCAGCAGCTGGACCGCTCTGAGCACCGGGGAGCTGTTTTTT.

This clonotype was observed many times. V usage is TRBV29-1 and J usage is TRBJ2-7; tentative D call: TRBD1 (8 bases). The V gene's germline CDR1 is SQVTM and CDR2 ANQGSEA. The CDR3 length is 15 residues. Trimming removed 7 bases from V and 2 bases from J, with 21 bases in between. The CDR3 here is CSGGGGGTGTYEQYF. The CDR3 coding sequence is TGCAGCGGTGGAGGGGGAGGGACAGGAACCTACGAGCAGTACTTC.

This clonotype came up a few times. The chain employs TRBV12-3 or TRBV12-4 and TRBJ2-7, with D uncertain. The V gene lost 3 bases and the J gene lost 2 bases, with 5 bases spanning the gap. This CDR3 has 12 amino acids. The CDR3 loop is CASSLQAYEQYF. CDR3 nucleotides: TGTGCCAGCAGTTTGCAAGCCTACGAGCAGTACTTC.

V is TRBV29-1 and J is TRBJ2-7; D is undetermined. The germline V gene has CDR1 SQVTM and CDR2 ANQGSEA. The V and J ends lost 4 bases and 0 bases respectively, with 10 bases between them. This CDR3 spans 13 amino acids. CDR3 coding DNA: TGCAGCGTTGTTGAGCGACACTCCTACGAGCAGTACTTC. Its translation is CSVVERHSYEQYF.

V usage is TRBV7-2 and J usage is TRBJ2-1, with 13 bases that match TRBD2. The CDR3 extends over 17 amino acids. Germline V gene sequence: CDR1 SGHTA, CDR2 FQGNSA. V lost 2 bases and J lost 13; bases outside the gene matches: 14. CDR3 sequence: CASSLKSGLAGIVEQFF. CDR3 nucleotide sequence: TGTGCCAGCAGCTTAAAATCGGGACTAGCGGGAATCGTGGAACAGTTCTTC. Drawing the rest from reference TRBV7-2 and TRBJ2-1, the complete variable domain is GAGVSQSPSNKVTEKGKDVELRCDPISGHTALYWYRQSLGQGLEFLIYFQGNSAPDKSGLPSDRFSAERTGGSVSTLTIQRTQQEDSAVYLCASSLKSGLAGIVEQFFGPGTRLTVL.

This clonotype was observed at least ten times. This chain connects TRBV15 to TRBJ2-3, with D maybe TRBD1 (5 bases). The CDR3 consists of 16 residues. V lost 4 bases, J lost 0 bases, and 14 bases lay in between. Germline CDR1 LNHNV, CDR2 YYDKDF (reference sequence). This chain's CDR3 is CATSNYRKPSTDTQYF. Here the CDR3 DNA reads TGTGCCACCAGCAACTACAGGAAACCAAGCACAGATACGCAGTATTTT.

The chain uses TRBV6-1 and TRBJ2-7; 7 bases line up with TRBD1. The length of the CDR3 is 12 residues. Germline loops: CDR1 MNHNS, CDR2 SASEGT. The V segment lost 10 bases and the J segment 5 bases; nucleotides outside the gene matches: 8. This chain's CDR3 is CANSDRDHEQYF. CDR3 bases: TGTGCCAATAGCGACAGGGACCACGAGCAGTACTTC.

This clonotype was seen a handful of times. The genes are TRBV29-1 and TRBJ1-2; no clear D gene. This CDR3 comprises 11 residues. CDR1 SQVTM and CDR2 ANQGSEA come from the germline V gene. Trimming removed 0 bases at V and 7 bases at J, with 6 bases between. The CDR3 DNA reads TGCAGCGTTGAAGAACGTAGTGGCTACACCTTC. This translates into CSVEERSGYTF.

This clonotype was picked up a small number of times. In DNA, the CDR3 is TGCAGTGCTAGAGACCCCGGGACTAGCGGGAGTGTTCGGGGGTCTGAGCAGTTCTTC. Protein product: CSARDPGTSGSVRGSEQFF. This rearrangement joins TRBV20-1 to TRBJ2-1; 14 nucleotides match TRBD2. Trimming took 0 bases from V and 9 from J; bases not matched to a gene: 16. This CDR3 comprises 19 residues. CDR1 and CDR2 (germline): DFQATT, SNEGSKA (reference sequence).